The T cell receptor (beta chain) under discussion was sequenced for a study of shared clonotypes between healthy human individuals. Study at large: Each donor's CD4 naive and CD4 memory cells filled three plates apiece, CD8 naive two, and CD8 memory one.

Assay used: immunoSEQ multiplex PCR; TCRdb lists only in-frame clones, some missing. The sample shows about 1.1 million clones, roughly 80% of them seen only once. Germline V gene data show CDR1 as MDHEN and CDR2 as SYDVKM. The CDR3 loop spans 16 amino acids. The V end lost 11 bases, the J end lost 6 bases, and 26 bases lay between the germline ends. The V gene is TRBV28, the J gene TRBJ2-1; TRBD1 might be the D (6 bases). The receptor comes from a young man in good health. Some clones in this sample may be carry-over from other donors' samples. Sequenced material: memory CD4+ T cells from PBMCs. Subset of the sample: CD45RA-negative fraction. CDR3 DNA sequence: TGTGCCTCGTCAAATCCCGGGACAACCTCCCCCAATGAGCAGTTCTTC. Protein product: CASSNPGTTSPNEQFF.